What follows is one T cell receptor beta chain and its context. There are 16 residues in the CDR3. V gave up 4 bases and J gave up 3 bases; unmatched junction bases: 7. Germline V gene lookup returns CDR1 LGHDT and CDR2 YNNKEL (reference sequence). Source study methods: Cell counts per sample came from amplifying reference gene primers. Produced via immunoSEQ multiplex PCR; TCRdb's table is partial and in-frame only. Clonal size and the V and J genes are those of that table, whereas D and trimming came from the DNA. The table records 85,000 to 120,000 clones, 70% to 90% of them present only once. This entry comes from a study of blood T cell repertoires in COVID-19. Background on the study: The United States, Italy and Spain supplied acute and convalescent COVID-19 samples. In each case, the material was cDNA or gDNA derived from T cells, B-cell-depleted T cells, or PBMCs.

The clonotype was recovered from a man aged 40-49 years with active or convalescent COVID-19. Sequenced material: peripheral blood. This chain joins TRBV3-1 (or the pseudogene TRBV3-2) and TRBJ2-3; 10 bases are shared with TRBD1. The CDR3 DNA sequence: TGTGCCAGCAGCCCAACGAGGGACAGGGGAACAGATACGCAGTATTTT. It encodes CASSPTRDRGTDTQYF.